Listed below are T cell receptor beta chains from one sample, sequenced in a study of beta chain features in type 1 diabetes. The repertoire was sequenced with immunoSEQ multiplex PCR; TCRdb's copy has only in-frame clones and lacks some. This sample has 300,000 or so clones, with roughly a tenth found just once. The sequenced material came from central memory CD4+ T cells from blood. The receptors shown here come from a young man with type 1 diabetes. Each CDR3 is given with its conserved first and last residue. Each record gives: D gene, V gene, J gene, clone size, CDR3 DNA, CDR3 protein. A D gene is named only where the DNA matches it firmly. Clone size is shown for a subset of rows, as once, few, many or a class of expanded clone.

d_gene: -; v_gene: TRBV7-2; j_gene: TRBJ2-5; abundance: -; CDR3nt: TGTGCCAGCAGCTTAGAGCCGATGGAGACCCAGTACTTC; CDR3aa: CASSLEPMETQYF
d_gene: -; v_gene: TRBV4-3; j_gene: TRBJ1-1; abundance: -; CDR3nt: TGCGCCAGCAGCCAAGACTTAGGGACCGCGCATATCGCTTTCTTT; CDR3aa: CASSQDLGTAHIAFF
d_gene: -; v_gene: TRBV13; j_gene: TRBJ2-3; abundance: -; CDR3nt: TGTGCCAGCAGTTTTGCAGGGGAGGCAGATACGCAGTATTTT; CDR3aa: CASSFAGEADTQYF
d_gene: -; v_gene: TRBV9; j_gene: TRBJ2-6; abundance: few; CDR3nt: TGTGCCAGCAGCGTTAAAGAGAGTGGAGCTGGGGCCAACGTCCTGACTTTC; CDR3aa: CASSVKESGAGANVLTF
d_gene: -; v_gene: TRBV7-2; j_gene: TRBJ1-1; abundance: few; CDR3nt: TGTGCCAGCAGCTTAACGGGTCCGAACACTGAAGCTTTCTTT; CDR3aa: CASSLTGPNTEAFF
d_gene: -; v_gene: TRBV11-2; j_gene: TRBJ2-7; abundance: -; CDR3nt: TGTGCCAGCAGACTTAATCCTGACTCCTACGAGCAGTACTTC; CDR3aa: CASRLNPDSYEQYF
d_gene: -; v_gene: TRBV28; j_gene: TRBJ1-5; abundance: few; CDR3nt: TGTGCCAGCAGTCCCCCTCAGGCGCTCAATCAGCCCCAGCATTTT; CDR3aa: CASSPPQALNQPQHF
d_gene: -; v_gene: TRBV14; j_gene: TRBJ2-6; abundance: few; CDR3nt: TGTGCCAGCGATGCTGGGGCCAACGTCCTGACTTTC; CDR3aa: CASDAGANVLTF
d_gene: TRBD1; v_gene: TRBV27; j_gene: TRBJ1-5; abundance: -; CDR3nt: TGTGCCAGCAGTTTAGTACAGGGGGGTCAGCCCCAGCATTTT; CDR3aa: CASSLVQGGQPQHF
d_gene: -; v_gene: TRBV20-1; j_gene: TRBJ1-2; abundance: few; CDR3nt: TGCAGTGTTTCATTCGAAGGTCGCTACACCTTC; CDR3aa: CSVSFEGRYTF
d_gene: -; v_gene: TRBV11-2; j_gene: TRBJ2-7; abundance: -; CDR3nt: TGTGCCAGCAGCTTAGGCAGCAGCTCCTACGAGCAGTACTTC; CDR3aa: CASSLGSSSYEQYF
d_gene: -; v_gene: TRBV29-1; j_gene: TRBJ1-2; abundance: few; CDR3nt: TGCAGCGTACCCGGGGTTTACTATGGCTACACCTTC; CDR3aa: CSVPGVYYGYTF
d_gene: TRBD1; v_gene: TRBV28; j_gene: TRBJ1-2; abundance: few; CDR3nt: TGTGCCAGCAGCGGACAGGGGGCGGCTTATGGCTACACCTTC; CDR3aa: CASSGQGAAYGYTF
d_gene: -; v_gene: TRBV18; j_gene: TRBJ2-7; abundance: -; CDR3nt: TGTGCCAGCTCACCACCGACAGGAAGATCCTACGAGCAGTACTTC; CDR3aa: CASSPPTGRSYEQYF
d_gene: -; v_gene: TRBV28; j_gene: TRBJ1-1; abundance: -; CDR3nt: TGTGCCAGCAGCCCGGGCCATGGGACTGAAGCTTTCTTT; CDR3aa: CASSPGHGTEAFF
d_gene: -; v_gene: TRBV20-1; j_gene: TRBJ2-7; abundance: -; CDR3nt: TGCAGTGCTAGAGATTCCCACGAGCAGTACTTC; CDR3aa: CSARDSHEQYF
d_gene: -; v_gene: TRBV4-3; j_gene: TRBJ2-7; abundance: few; CDR3nt: TGCGCCAGCAGCCAAGATCAAGGACGGGCTTCCTGGCCCTACGAGCAGTACTTC; CDR3aa: CASSQDQGRASWPYEQYF
d_gene: TRBD1; v_gene: TRBV6-5; j_gene: TRBJ1-2; abundance: few; CDR3nt: TGTGCCAGCAGCCCCGGGACAGGGGTTGGCTATGGCTACACCTTC; CDR3aa: CASSPGTGVGYGYTF
d_gene: TRBD1; v_gene: TRBV29-1; j_gene: TRBJ2-7; abundance: few; CDR3nt: TGCAGCGTTGGGGACAGGGGATACGAGCAGTACTTC; CDR3aa: CSVGDRGYEQYF
d_gene: -; v_gene: TRBV30; j_gene: TRBJ2-5; abundance: -; CDR3nt: TGTGCCTGGACAGGGCAGCTGGAGACCCAGTACTTC; CDR3aa: CAWTGQLETQYF
d_gene: -; v_gene: TRBV5-1; j_gene: TRBJ2-5; abundance: -; CDR3nt: TGCGCCAGCAGCTCAAACCAAGAGACCCAGTACTTC; CDR3aa: CASSSNQETQYF
d_gene: -; v_gene: TRBV5-1; j_gene: TRBJ2-7; abundance: -; CDR3nt: TGCGCCAGCAGCTTGGTCGGGAGCTCCTACGAGCAGTACTTC; CDR3aa: CASSLVGSSYEQYF
d_gene: TRBD1; v_gene: TRBV19; j_gene: TRBJ1-5; abundance: -; CDR3nt: TGTGCCAGTAGTACCGACAGGGGCGCGAGCAATCAGCCCCAGCATTTT; CDR3aa: CASSTDRGASNQPQHF
d_gene: -; v_gene: TRBV7-9; j_gene: TRBJ2-1; abundance: few; CDR3nt: TGTGCCAGCAGCTTAGGCCGACACAATGAGCAGTTCTTC; CDR3aa: CASSLGRHNEQFF
d_gene: TRBD2; v_gene: TRBV5-6; j_gene: TRBJ2-3; abundance: -; CDR3nt: TGTGCCAGCAGCTTTAGCGGGGGCAGCCGCACAGATACGCAGTATTTT; CDR3aa: CASSFSGGSRTDTQYF
d_gene: -; v_gene: TRBV2; j_gene: TRBJ2-6; abundance: few; CDR3nt: TGTGCCAGCAGCGTACAGGGAACGGGGGCCAACGTCCTGACTTTC; CDR3aa: CASSVQGTGANVLTF
d_gene: -; v_gene: TRBV5-1; j_gene: TRBJ2-1; abundance: many; CDR3nt: TGCGCCAGCAGCCCAGGGACGAACTACAATGAGCGGCAGTTCTTC; CDR3aa: CASSPGTNYNERQFF
d_gene: TRBD2; v_gene: TRBV7-2; j_gene: TRBJ2-5; abundance: many; CDR3nt: TGTGCCAGCAGCTTAAACGGGGGGGAAGAGACCCAGTACTTC; CDR3aa: CASSLNGGEETQYF
d_gene: -; v_gene: TRBV18; j_gene: TRBJ2-5; abundance: few; CDR3nt: TGTGCCAGCTCACCAAAGACCCAAGAGACCCAGTACTTC; CDR3aa: CASSPKTQETQYF
d_gene: TRBD1; v_gene: TRBV7-6; j_gene: TRBJ1-6; abundance: -; CDR3nt: TGTGCCAGCAGCTTAGCCGGGACAGAAGATTCACCCCTCCACTTT; CDR3aa: CASSLAGTEDSPLHF
d_gene: -; v_gene: TRBV20-1; j_gene: TRBJ2-3; abundance: -; CDR3nt: TGCAGTGCTAGAACAGATACGCAGTATTTT; CDR3aa: CSARTDTQYF
d_gene: TRBD1; v_gene: TRBV9; j_gene: TRBJ1-6; abundance: -; CDR3nt: TGTGCCAGCAGTCCGGGACAGGGAGGGGATCCCCTCCACTTT; CDR3aa: CASSPGQGGDPLHF
d_gene: -; v_gene: TRBV29-1; j_gene: TRBJ1-1; abundance: -; CDR3nt: TGCAGCGTGGCAGCACAGATCAACACTGAAGCTTTCTTT; CDR3aa: CSVAAQINTEAFF
d_gene: TRBD2; v_gene: TRBV7-2; j_gene: TRBJ2-7; abundance: few; CDR3nt: TGTGCCAGCTCCTACCGGGCCGGGGGGGAATACGAGCAGTACTTC; CDR3aa: CASSYRAGGEYEQYF
d_gene: -; v_gene: TRBV7-9; j_gene: TRBJ1-2; abundance: many; CDR3nt: TGTGCCAGCAGCTTAGAGGGATGGCGGGGCTACACCTTC; CDR3aa: CASSLEGWRGYTF
d_gene: -; v_gene: TRBV10-3; j_gene: TRBJ2-7; abundance: -; CDR3nt: TGTGCCATCAGTGAGTCGTCCCAGGTCTCTTTCTACGAGCAGTACTTC; CDR3aa: CAISESSQVSFYEQYF
d_gene: TRBD2; v_gene: TRBV11-2; j_gene: TRBJ2-7; abundance: few; CDR3nt: TGTGCCAGCAGCTTAGGTCGCGGGGGATCCAACTTC; CDR3aa: CASSLGRGGSNF
d_gene: -; v_gene: TRBV11-2; j_gene: TRBJ2-2; abundance: many; CDR3nt: TGTGCCAGCAGCGTACAGCCTAGCACCGGGGAGCTGTTTTTT; CDR3aa: CASSVQPSTGELFF
d_gene: -; v_gene: TRBV30; j_gene: TRBJ1-4; abundance: -; CDR3nt: TGTGCCTGGAGCCCGACATGGACTAATGAAAAACTGTTTTTT; CDR3aa: CAWSPTWTNEKLFF
d_gene: -; v_gene: TRBV28; j_gene: TRBJ1-5; abundance: -; CDR3nt: TGTGCCAGCAGCGCTGGGGGCACCAATCAGCCCCAGCATTTT; CDR3aa: CASSAGGTNQPQHF
d_gene: -; v_gene: TRBV7-9; j_gene: TRBJ2-1; abundance: -; CDR3nt: TGTGCCAGCAGCTCTCTGGACGGTTACAATGAGCAGTTCTTC; CDR3aa: CASSSLDGYNEQFF
d_gene: -; v_gene: TRBV29-1; j_gene: TRBJ1-2; abundance: few; CDR3nt: TGCAGCGTTGACAGATCAAAACAGGGCAACTATGGCTACACCTTC; CDR3aa: CSVDRSKQGNYGYTF
d_gene: -; v_gene: TRBV11-3; j_gene: TRBJ2-1; abundance: few; CDR3nt: TGTGCCAGCTCTGTGCGAGTGGGATCCTACAATGAGCAGTTCTTC; CDR3aa: CASSVRVGSYNEQFF
d_gene: TRBD1; v_gene: TRBV2; j_gene: TRBJ2-3; abundance: -; CDR3nt: TGTGCCAGCAGGGCGGACAGGGGGCTCACAGATACGCAGTATTTT; CDR3aa: CASRADRGLTDTQYF
d_gene: TRBD1; v_gene: TRBV7-9; j_gene: TRBJ1-1; abundance: -; CDR3nt: TGTGCCAGCATGACAGGGTGGGGGAACACTGAAGCTTTCTTT; CDR3aa: CASMTGWGNTEAFF
d_gene: -; v_gene: TRBV6-5; j_gene: TRBJ1-2; abundance: -; CDR3nt: TGTGCCAGCAGTTACGGGTTAGGCAGCTATGGCTACACCTTC; CDR3aa: CASSYGLGSYGYTF
d_gene: TRBD1; v_gene: TRBV7-2; j_gene: TRBJ2-1; abundance: few; CDR3nt: TGTGCCAGCAGCCCGGGACAGGGGTGGTATGAGCAGTTCTTC; CDR3aa: CASSPGQGWYEQFF